This is a list of T cell receptor beta chains from one sample in a study of T cells after yellow fever vaccination. TCRdb redid the calling of the 5' RACE reads with MiXCR, one entry per CDR3 protein. The data contain just over 300,000 distinct CDR3 sequences, more than 3% of them singletons. Material: PBMCs, obtained on the day of the yellow fever booster vaccination. These receptors all stem from a man aged 18-30 years who received the YFV17D yellow fever vaccine. The CDR3 runs from the conserved cysteine through the conserved F or W. The order of the fields is D gene, J gene, V gene, clone size, CDR3 protein, CDR3 DNA. A D gene is named only where the DNA matches it firmly. Rows may omit the clone size; those that give it use once, few, many or a size class.

TRBD1 TRBJ1-5 TRBV18 few CASSPTPGGNQPQHF TGTGCCAGCTCACCAACGCCAGGGGGAAATCAGCCCCAGCATTTT
NA TRBJ2-2 TRBV24-1 many CATSWDDTGELFF TGTGCCACCAGTTGGGACGACACCGGGGAGCTGTTTTTT
TRBD1 TRBJ1-3 TRBV12-3/TRBV12-4 many CASSLAGTVNSGNTIYF TGTGCCAGCAGTTTGGCCGGGACAGTGAACTCTGGAAACACCATATATTTT
NA TRBJ1-2 TRBV12-3/TRBV12-4 NA CASSSQRSSNYGYTF TGTGCCAGCAGTTCCCAACGCTCTTCTAACTATGGCTACACCTTC
NA TRBJ1-5 TRBV12-3/TRBV12-4 many CASRTPSGPQHF TGTGCCAGCAGGACCCCGTCGGGGCCACAGCATTTT
TRBD2 TRBJ2-1 TRBV28 many CATLAGGYNEQFF TGTGCCACCTTAGCGGGGGGCTACAATGAGCAGTTCTTC
NA TRBJ1-4 TRBV7-9 few CASSLGRRDNEKLFF TGTGCCAGCAGCTTAGGTCGCAGGGACAATGAAAAACTGTTTTTT
TRBD1 TRBJ1-3 TRBV6-5 NA CASSTGVGNTIYF TGTGCCAGCAGTACAGGGGTTGGAAACACCATATATTTT
NA TRBJ2-7 TRBV6-5 many CATASSTGLDEQYF TGTGCCACCGCCAGTTCAACAGGGCTCGACGAGCAGTACTTC
NA TRBJ1-1 TRBV18 NA CASSPPRQGDGVTEAFF TGTGCCAGCTCACCGCCCCGTCAGGGCGACGGTGTCACTGAAGCTTTCTTT
TRBD2 TRBJ2-5 TRBV28 many CATQPGLAGLETQYF TGTGCCACCCAACCGGGACTAGCGGGGCTAGAGACCCAGTACTTC
NA TRBJ1-2 TRBV5-1 few CASSFDNYGYTF TGCGCCAGCAGCTTTGACAACTATGGCTACACCTTC
NA TRBJ2-5 TRBV7-2 many CASSFMGRETQYF TGTGCCAGCAGCTTCATGGGCAGGGAGACCCAGTACTTC
TRBD2 TRBJ2-7 TRBV29-1 NA CSVERTSGYEQYF TGCAGCGTTGAGCGGACTAGTGGATACGAGCAGTACTTC
NA TRBJ2-1 TRBV6-2/TRBV6-3 few CASLKLGGPYNEQFF TGTGCCAGTTTGAAGCTGGGGGGCCCGTACAATGAGCAGTTCTTC
TRBD2 TRBJ2-5 TRBV18 NA CASSPTQGGTGETQYF TGTGCCAGCTCACCAACCCAGGGAGGGACGGGGGAGACCCAGTACTTC
NA TRBJ2-7 TRBV23-1 few CASSHTGWVYEQYF TGCGCCAGCAGTCATACAGGGTGGGTTTACGAGCAGTACTTC
NA TRBJ1-2 TRBV15 many CATMDRYYGYTF TGTGCCACGATGGACCGATACTATGGCTACACCTTC
TRBD2 TRBJ2-1 TRBV12-3/TRBV12-4 NA CASSLASRLAGGRWNEQFF TGTGCCAGCAGTTTAGCATCGAGACTAGCGGGGGGGCGGTGGAATGAGCAGTTCTTC
NA TRBJ2-5 TRBV5-1 many CASSIAGETQYF TGCGCCAGCAGTATAGCTGGCGAGACCCAGTACTTC
TRBD2 TRBJ2-1 TRBV28 NA CASTHSPGRTSIENEQFF TGTGCCAGCACTCACTCCCCTGGGAGGACTAGCATAGAAAATGAGCAGTTCTTC
NA TRBJ2-5 TRBV7-7 many CASSLQGVRETQYF TGTGCTAGCAGCTTACAAGGGGTGCGGGAGACCCAGTACTTC
NA TRBJ2-3 TRBV4-1 many CASSQVRAGGTQYF TGCGCCAGCAGCCAAGTCAGGGCCGGAGGTACGCAGTATTTT
NA TRBJ2-7 TRBV6-6 many CASSYSLPGYYEQYF TGTGCCAGCAGTTACTCTCTCCCGGGATACTACGAGCAGTACTTC
TRBD1 TRBJ2-7 TRBV6-6 many CASSYGQGAEQYF TGTGCCAGCAGTTACGGCCAGGGGGCAGAGCAGTACTTC
NA TRBJ1-5 TRBV2 NA CASSATSLHF TGTGCCAGCAGTGCTACGAGCCTGCATTTT